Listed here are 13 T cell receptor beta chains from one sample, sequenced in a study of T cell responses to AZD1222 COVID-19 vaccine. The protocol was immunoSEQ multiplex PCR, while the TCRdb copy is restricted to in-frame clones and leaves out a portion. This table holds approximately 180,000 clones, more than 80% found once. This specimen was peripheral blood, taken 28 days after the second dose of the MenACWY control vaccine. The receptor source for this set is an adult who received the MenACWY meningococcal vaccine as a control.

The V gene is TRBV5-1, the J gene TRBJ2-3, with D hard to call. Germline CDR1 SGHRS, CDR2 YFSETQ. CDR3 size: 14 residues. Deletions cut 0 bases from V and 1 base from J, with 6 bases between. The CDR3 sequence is CASSLALGTDTQYF. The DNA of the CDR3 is TGCGCCAGCAGCTTGGCACTCGGCACAGATACGCAGTATTTT.

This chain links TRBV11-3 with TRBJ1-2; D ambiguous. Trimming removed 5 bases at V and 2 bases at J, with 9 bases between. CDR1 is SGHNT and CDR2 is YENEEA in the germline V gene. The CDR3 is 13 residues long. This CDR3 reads CASSEDPNYGYTF. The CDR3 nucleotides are TGTGCCAGCAGCGAGGACCCCAACTATGGCTACACCTTC.

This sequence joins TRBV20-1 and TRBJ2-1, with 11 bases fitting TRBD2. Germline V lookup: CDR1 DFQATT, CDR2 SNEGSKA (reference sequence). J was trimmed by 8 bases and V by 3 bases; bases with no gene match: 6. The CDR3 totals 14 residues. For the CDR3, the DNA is TGCAGTGCTAGTCGTAGCGGGAGGGATCATGAGCAGTTCTTC. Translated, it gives CSASRSGRDHEQFF.

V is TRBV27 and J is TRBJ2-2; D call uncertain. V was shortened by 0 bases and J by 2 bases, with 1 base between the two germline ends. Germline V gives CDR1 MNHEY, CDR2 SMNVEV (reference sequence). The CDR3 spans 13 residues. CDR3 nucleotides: TGTGCCAGCAGTTTATCAAACACCGGGGAGCTGTTTTTT. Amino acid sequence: CASSLSNTGELFF.

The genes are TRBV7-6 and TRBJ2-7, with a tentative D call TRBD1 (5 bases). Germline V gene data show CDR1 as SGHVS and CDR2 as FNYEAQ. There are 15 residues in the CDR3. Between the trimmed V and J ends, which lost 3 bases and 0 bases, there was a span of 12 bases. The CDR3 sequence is CASSLSPQVSYEQYF. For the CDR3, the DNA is TGTGCCAGCAGCTTGAGCCCACAGGTCTCCTACGAGCAGTACTTC.

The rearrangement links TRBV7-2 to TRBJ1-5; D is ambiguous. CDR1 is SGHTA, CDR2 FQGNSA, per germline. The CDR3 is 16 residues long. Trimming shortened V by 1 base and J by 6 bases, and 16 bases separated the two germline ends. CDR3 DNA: TGTGCCAGCAGCTTAGTTGGAGGAGGGAACGGTCAGCCCCAGCATTTT. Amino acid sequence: CASSLVGGGNGQPQHF.

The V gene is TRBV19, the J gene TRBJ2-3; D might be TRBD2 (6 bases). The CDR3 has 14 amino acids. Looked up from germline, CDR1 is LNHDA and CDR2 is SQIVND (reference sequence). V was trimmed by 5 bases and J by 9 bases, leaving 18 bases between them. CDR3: CASSSGAASGTQYF. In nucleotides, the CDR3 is TGTGCCAGTAGTTCGGGAGCCGCCAGTGGGACGCAGTATTTT.

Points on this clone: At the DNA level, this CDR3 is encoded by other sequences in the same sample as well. The CDR3 coding sequence is TGTGCCAGCAGCCCAACTAGCGGGAGCTACAATGAGCAGTTCTTC. This sequence encodes CASSPTSGSYNEQFF. The chain is built from TRBV3-1 (or the pseudogene TRBV3-2) and TRBJ2-1, with TRBD2 matching over 11 bases. The CDR3 runs 15 residues. V shed 4 bases, J shed 3 bases, and the junction held 2 bases outside the gene matches. Per the germline V gene, CDR1 is LGHDT and CDR2 is YNNKEL (reference sequence).

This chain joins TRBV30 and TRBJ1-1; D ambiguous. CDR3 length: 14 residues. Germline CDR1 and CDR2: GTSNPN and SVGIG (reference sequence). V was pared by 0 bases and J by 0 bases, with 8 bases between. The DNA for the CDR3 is TGTGCCTGGAGTGTACCGGGGATGAACACTGAAGCTTTCTTT. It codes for CAWSVPGMNTEAFF.

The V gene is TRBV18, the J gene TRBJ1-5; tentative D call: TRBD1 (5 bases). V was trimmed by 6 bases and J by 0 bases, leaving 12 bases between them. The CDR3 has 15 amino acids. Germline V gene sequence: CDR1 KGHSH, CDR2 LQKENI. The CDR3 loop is CASSPEGHSNQPQHF. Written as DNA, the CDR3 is TGTGCCAGCTCCCCGGAGGGGCATAGCAATCAGCCCCAGCATTTT.

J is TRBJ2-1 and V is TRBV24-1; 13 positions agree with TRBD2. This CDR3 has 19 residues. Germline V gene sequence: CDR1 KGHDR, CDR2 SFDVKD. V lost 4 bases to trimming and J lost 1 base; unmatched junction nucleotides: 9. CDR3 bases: TGTGCCACCAGTGACTCCAAGGGACTAGCGGGAAGGTCCTACAATGAGCAGTTCTTC. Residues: CATSDSKGLAGRSYNEQFF.

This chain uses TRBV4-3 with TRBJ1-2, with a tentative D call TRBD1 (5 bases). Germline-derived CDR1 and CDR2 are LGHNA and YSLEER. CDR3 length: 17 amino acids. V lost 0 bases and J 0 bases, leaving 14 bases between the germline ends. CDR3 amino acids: CASSQDPSGRPNYGYTF. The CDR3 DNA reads TGCGCCAGCAGCCAAGATCCGTCAGGGAGGCCTAACTATGGCTACACCTTC.

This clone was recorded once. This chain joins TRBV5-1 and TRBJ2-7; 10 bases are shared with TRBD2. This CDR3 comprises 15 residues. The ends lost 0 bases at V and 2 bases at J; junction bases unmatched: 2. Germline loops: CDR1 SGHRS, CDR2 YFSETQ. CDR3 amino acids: CASSLVLAGPYEQYF. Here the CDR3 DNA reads TGCGCCAGCAGCTTGGTACTAGCGGGGCCCTACGAGCAGTACTTC.